What follows is one T cell receptor beta chain and its context. Its cognate antigen is unknown. Primed by a sample-barcoded 5' primer and a J-beta primer mix, a second PCR proceeded for about 6 to 12 cycles. Researchers report that each sample yielded at least 3 million CDR3-containing paired-end reads. TCRdb itself ran the 5' RACE reads through MiXCR, one entry per CDR3 protein. This sample has 1.4 million to 1.5 million distinct CDR3 sequences, with approximately 40% found just once. The data derive from a study of blood T cells in healthy people across ages. Overall study results and limits: One million T cells yielded diversity estimates that were considered underestimates.

In germline, CDR1 is MNHNS, CDR2 SASEGT. Deletions cut 8 bases from V and 4 bases from J, with 18 bases between. The CDR3 runs 14 residues. Input material: blood. This chain connects TRBV6-1 to TRBJ2-7, with a weak D call TRBD1 (6 bases). This receptor was obtained from a young woman in good health. The CDR3 region has the DNA TGTGCCAGCTTTCGCGACAGGAGATTTTACGAGCAGTACTTC. It specifies CASFRDRRFYEQYF.